The rows below give T cell receptor beta chains drawn from one sample of a study of vaccination effects on CD4 cells after COVID-19. Libraries were prepared by immunoSEQ multiplex PCR; TCRdb keeps only in-frame clonotypes and omits some of them. The table has over 55,000 clones, 81% seen once; the top ten hold more than 2%. These TCRs are of unknown antigen specificity. The sample was CD4+ T cells from PBMCs cultured with HCoV-229E spike peptides, taken before COVID-19 vaccination. These receptors were taken from a human donor who received a COVID-19 vaccine. Both conserved end residues are part of each CDR3. The D gene is left open where the match is weak. Clone size is stated in some rows and not others, as once, few, many or a class when expanded.

length,size,D,J,V,DNA,CDR3
15,NA,NA,TRBJ2-2,TRBV30,TGTGCCTGGAGTTGGGGGACAATGAACACCGGGGAGCTGTTTTTT,CAWSWGTMNTGELFF
16,NA,TRBD2,TRBJ2-1,TRBV18,TGTGCCAGCTCACCAGTGACTAGCGGGGGGGCAGGTGAGCAGTTCTTC,CASSPVTSGGAGEQFF
15,few,NA,TRBJ1-1,TRBV28,TGTGCCAGCAGTTTAGTTGGGATGAGGAACACTGAAGCTTTCTTT,CASSLVGMRNTEAFF
14,NA,NA,TRBJ2-3,TRBV9,TGTGCCAGCAGCCTCAGGGTTAGCACAGATACGCAGTATTTT,CASSLRVSTDTQYF
15,NA,NA,TRBJ2-5,TRBV30,TGTGCCTGGGGTCCGGGGCAGAGTATTTCGGAGACCCAGTACTTC,CAWGPGQSISETQYF
14,once,TRBD1,TRBJ1-1,TRBV19,TGTGCCAGTAGATCAACAGGGGTAGGCACTGAAGCTTTCTTT,CASRSTGVGTEAFF
14,once,TRBD1,TRBJ1-1,TRBV14,TGTGCCAGCAGCTTTACAGGGGGCCTGGGTGAAGCTTTCTTT,CASSFTGGLGEAFF
13,NA,TRBD1,TRBJ1-2,TRBV6-6,TGTGCCAGCAGAAACACAGGGGGGTATGGCTACACCTTC,CASRNTGGYGYTF
14,NA,TRBD1,TRBJ2-1,TRBV10-1,TGCGCCAGCAGTAAGGACAGGGGGTACAATGAGCAGTTCTTC,CASSKDRGYNEQFF
11,once,NA,TRBJ1-1,TRBV20-1,TGCAGTGGACAGATGAACACTGAAGCTTTCTTT,CSGQMNTEAFF
15,NA,NA,TRBJ1-6,TRBV2,TGTGCCAGCAGATCCTCACAGGGCTGGAATTCACCCCTCCACTTT,CASRSSQGWNSPLHF
11,once,TRBD2,TRBJ2-5,TRBV11-2,TGTGCCAGCAGCCTGGGACTAACCCAGTACTTC,CASSLGLTQYF
14,NA,NA,TRBJ1-2,TRBV28,TGTGCCAGCAGGGAAGACGAGGTTAACTATGGCTACACCTTC,CASREDEVNYGYTF
15,NA,TRBD2,TRBJ2-2,TRBV19,TGTGCCAGTAGTAATCGGGGGGAAGGCACCGGGGAGCTGTTTTTT,CASSNRGEGTGELFF
13,NA,NA,TRBJ1-2,TRBV6-5,TGTGCCAGCACCGCCCTGGCGGTACATGGCTACACCTTC,CASTALAVHGYTF
16,NA,NA,TRBJ1-2,TRBV6-5,TGTGCCAGCAGTTATGTAGGGACACAGGGACGTTGGGGCTACACCTTC,CASSYVGTQGRWGYTF
12,once,NA,TRBJ1-3,TRBV10-2,TGCGCCACCGGGACCGAAGGAAACACCATATATTTT,CATGTEGNTIYF
13,few,TRBD1,TRBJ2-1,TRBV9,TGTGCCAGCAGCCCCCAGGGACAGAATGAGCAGTTCTTC,CASSPQGQNEQFF
15,NA,NA,TRBJ2-4,TRBV6-5,TGTGCCAGCAGTTTATCCGGGGTCCCCTATAACATTCAGTACTTC,CASSLSGVPYNIQYF
14,NA,NA,TRBJ1-5,TRBV10-3,TGTGCCATCAGTGATAGGGAAGGCAATCAGCCCCAGCATTTT,CAISDREGNQPQHF
16,few,NA,TRBJ2-1,TRBV6-2/TRBV6-3,TGTGCCAGCAGTTACCCCGATTGGAGGTTCTACAATGAGCAGTTCTTC,CASSYPDWRFYNEQFF
15,NA,NA,TRBJ2-3,TRBV30,TGTGCCTGGAGTGTCGCGGGGGCAAGCACAGATACGCAGTATTTT,CAWSVAGASTDTQYF
11,NA,NA,TRBJ2-1,TRBV25-1,TGTGCCAGCAGTGCCTACAATGAGCAGTTCTTC,CASSAYNEQFF
17,NA,TRBD1,TRBJ1-6,TRBV18,TGTGCCACTTCAGGCGGACAGGGAGCAAACATTAATTCACCCCTCCACTTT,CATSGGQGANINSPLHF
14,NA,NA,TRBJ1-4,TRBV30,TGTGCCGTGAGTTGGGTAGGAACTAATGAAAAACTGTTTTTT,CAVSWVGTNEKLFF
12,NA,NA,TRBJ1-5,TRBV28,TGTGCCAGCAGTTTAGGGGCACAGCCCCAGCATTTT,CASSLGAQPQHF
15,once,NA,TRBJ1-5,TRBV19,TGTGCCAGTCAGGACCGGGGAGGGAGCAATCAGCCCCAGCATTTT,CASQDRGGSNQPQHF
12,NA,TRBD1,TRBJ2-1,TRBV29-1,TGCAGCGTTGGGGACAGTAAGGATGAGCAGTTCTTC,CSVGDSKDEQFF
13,once,NA,TRBJ1-2,TRBV12-3/TRBV12-4,TGTGCCAGCAGCGACAGAGGGGGCTATGGCTACACCTTC,CASSDRGGYGYTF
18,NA,TRBD2,TRBJ2-5,TRBV5-8,TGTGCCAGCAGCCCGGCGGTCCTAGCGGGGGGCCTACAAGAGACCCAGTACTTC,CASSPAVLAGGLQETQYF
15,NA,TRBD2,TRBJ2-3,TRBV2,TGTGCCAGCGGGGGAGCGGGGGTGCTCACAGATACGCAGTATTTT,CASGGAGVLTDTQYF
13,NA,NA,TRBJ1-2,TRBV27,TGTGCCAGCAGTTCAACAGGGACCTATGGCTACACCTTC,CASSSTGTYGYTF
14,NA,NA,TRBJ1-1,TRBV6-6,TGTGCCAGCCGTTCCCCGGCAGGGAACACTGAAGCTTTCTTT,CASRSPAGNTEAFF
12,NA,NA,TRBJ1-4,TRBV28,TGTGCCAGCGCCGTAAGGGATGAAAAACTGTTTTTT,CASAVRDEKLFF
16,NA,NA,TRBJ2-5,TRBV7-7,TGTGCCAGCAGCCCTTGGGGTTCCGTGGCAGCGGAGACCCAGTACTTC,CASSPWGSVAAETQYF
14,NA,NA,TRBJ1-5,TRBV19,TGTGCCAGTAATTCGTACCCAATAAATCAGCCCCAGCATTTT,CASNSYPINQPQHF
14,NA,NA,TRBJ1-2,TRBV3-1/TRBV3-2,TGTGCCAGCAGCCAAACCTCAGGGGCCCCCGGCTACACCTTC,CASSQTSGAPGYTF
14,NA,TRBD1,TRBJ2-5,TRBV4-3,TGCGCCAGCAGCCCCATAGGCAGGGGGGAGACCCAGTACTTC,CASSPIGRGETQYF
17,NA,NA,TRBJ2-6,TRBV19,TGTGCCAGTAACCCCGGGGTGGTTATCTCTGGGGCCAACGTCCTGACTTTC,CASNPGVVISGANVLTF
15,NA,NA,TRBJ2-3,TRBV6-5,TGTGCCAGCAGATACAAGGGCTCTAGCACAGATACGCAGTATTTT,CASRYKGSSTDTQYF
17,NA,NA,TRBJ1-5,TRBV21-1,TGTGCCAGCAGCAAGGGACAGGGGGAGTGGGGCAATCAGCCCCAGCATTTT,CASSKGQGEWGNQPQHF
15,NA,NA,TRBJ1-2,TRBV30,TGTGCCTGGAGCCGCCCCCGCAGGGACGGCTATGGCTACACCTTC,CAWSRPRRDGYGYTF
12,NA,TRBD2,TRBJ2-5,TRBV4-1,TGCGCCAGCAGCCAAGGGGCTAGCGGGGTATACTTC,CASSQGASGVYF
15,NA,NA,TRBJ1-2,TRBV25-1,TGTGCCAGCAGTCAAGCGGGGAGCACCAACTATGGCTACACCTTC,CASSQAGSTNYGYTF
14,NA,NA,TRBJ1-1,TRBV7-9,TGTGCCAGCAGCTCAAACAGGGTAGGGACTGAAGCTTTCTTT,CASSSNRVGTEAFF
13,NA,NA,TRBJ2-3,TRBV19,TGTGCCAGTAGTAGACAGGAAACGAATACGCAGTATTTT,CASSRQETNTQYF
15,NA,TRBD1,TRBJ1-6,TRBV5-5,TGTGCCAGCAGCTTGGTCGGGACAGGGGATTCACCCCTCCACTTT,CASSLVGTGDSPLHF
11,NA,NA,TRBJ1-6,TRBV28,TGTGCCAGCGGCCGTAATTCACCCCTCCACTTT,CASGRNSPLHF
15,NA,NA,TRBJ1-1,TRBV7-8,TGTGCCAGCAACGTAGATTGGGGGCCGAACACTGAAGCTTTCTTT,CASNVDWGPNTEAFF
13,NA,NA,TRBJ1-6,TRBV7-3,TGTGCCAGCAGCTCCCAGTCTAATTCACCCCTCCACTTT,CASSSQSNSPLHF
14,NA,NA,TRBJ1-1,TRBV6-5,TGTGCCAGCACGAGATCAGGGCGGATCACTGAAGCTTTCTTT,CASTRSGRITEAFF
15,once,NA,TRBJ2-5,TRBV3-1/TRBV3-2,TGTGCCAGCAGCCAGGGTAATGGCGGTGTGGAGACCCAGTACTTC,CASSQGNGGVETQYF